Sequencing of this TCR beta chain was carried out in a study of Ad26.COV2.S vaccination and SARS-CoV-2 variants. Study-wide results and caveats: Relative to placebo recipients, vaccine recipients exhibited elevated spike-specific TCR breadth.

The germline V gene encodes CDR1 SGHRS and CDR2 YFSETQ. V was trimmed by 0 bases and J by 4 bases, leaving 10 bases between them. The CDR3 length is 15 residues. The assay was immunoSEQ multiplex PCR, and TCRdb's table has in-frame clones only and misses some. The profile shows around 350,000 clones, about 91% of them singletons. For this clone: As yet, its antigen is unknown. Other DNA sequences in this specimen translate into the identical CDR3.

This sequence joins TRBV5-1 and TRBJ1-4; D might be TRBD1 (5 bases). The TCR was taken from a human donor who had recovered from COVID-19. The sample consisted of peripheral blood, taken after recovery from COVID-19. In nucleotides, the CDR3 is TGCGCCAGCAGCTTGGAGGGGAGGGGTAATGAAAAACTGTTTTTT. Its protein is CASSLEGRGNEKLFF.